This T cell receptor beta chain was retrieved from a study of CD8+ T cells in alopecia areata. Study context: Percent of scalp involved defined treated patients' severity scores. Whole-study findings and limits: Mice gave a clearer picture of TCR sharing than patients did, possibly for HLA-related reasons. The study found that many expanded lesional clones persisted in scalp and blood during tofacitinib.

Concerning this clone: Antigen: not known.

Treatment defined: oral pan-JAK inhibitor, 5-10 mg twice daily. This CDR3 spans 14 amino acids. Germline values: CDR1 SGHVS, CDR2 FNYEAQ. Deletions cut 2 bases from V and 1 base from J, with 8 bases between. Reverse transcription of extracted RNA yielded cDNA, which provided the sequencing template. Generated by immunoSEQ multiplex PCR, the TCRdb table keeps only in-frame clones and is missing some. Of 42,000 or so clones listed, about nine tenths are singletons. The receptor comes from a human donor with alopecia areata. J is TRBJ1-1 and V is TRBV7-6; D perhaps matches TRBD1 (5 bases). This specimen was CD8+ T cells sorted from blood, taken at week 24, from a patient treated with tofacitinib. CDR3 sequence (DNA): TGTGCCAGCAGCTTAACAGGAGAGAACACTGAAGCTTTCTTT. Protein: CASSLTGENTEAFF.